The present T cell receptor (beta chain) was sequenced within a study of blood T cell repertoires in COVID-19. Trimming shortened V by 5 bases and J by 3 bases, and 22 bases separated the two germline ends. CDR3 length equals 17 residues. CDR1 and CDR2 (germline): SGHTA, FQGTGA. This table comes from immunoSEQ multiplex PCR, and its TCRdb copy is limited to in-frame clones, with some not included. The sample holds more than 200,000 clones, around 90% seen once. The TCR comes from a woman younger than 35 who had recovered from COVID-19. The chain employs TRBV7-3 and TRBJ1-1; D unclear. Sequencing was done on a sample of PBMCs or T cells enriched from blood (not recorded which). CDR3 amino acids: CASSILFTRGWDTEAFF. The CDR3, as DNA: TGTGCCAGCAGCATCCTTTTTACACGGGGTTGGGACACTGAAGCTTTCTTT.